Presented here are 17 T cell receptor beta chains from one specimen sequenced in a study of shared clonotypes between healthy human individuals. Produced via immunoSEQ multiplex PCR; TCRdb's table is partial and in-frame only. The sample includes some 1 million clones, roughly 80% of them seen just once. Sequencing input: memory CD4+ T cells sorted from blood. Subset of the sample: CD45RA-negative fraction. These receptors all stem from a man between 18 and 29 years old in good health.

The V call is TRBV6-5, the J call TRBJ2-1; no clear D. CDR3 length: 12 amino acids. Germline V CDR1 and CDR2: MNHEY, SVGAGI. V was shortened by 6 bases and J by 8 bases, with 11 bases between the two germline ends. The CDR3 region has the DNA TGTGCCAGCAGGCTGAACGGCGATGAGCAGTTCTTC. Encoded protein: CASRLNGDEQFF.

This chain uses TRBV5-1 with TRBJ2-7; TRBD2 matches at 7 bases. Looked up from germline, CDR1 is SGHRS and CDR2 is YFSETQ. The CDR3 loop spans 13 amino acids. V lost 2 bases to trimming and J lost 12 bases; unmatched junction nucleotides: 11. The CDR3 DNA sequence: TGCGCCAGCAGCTTCTCAGGACTAGATTTGGCGTACTTC. It specifies CASSFSGLDLAYF.

This rearrangement joins TRBV30 to TRBJ2-7, with D possibly TRBD2 on 6 matching bases. The CDR3 has 12 amino acids. Germline assignment: CDR1 GTSNPN and CDR2 SVGIG (reference sequence). The V gene lost 1 base and the J gene lost 8 bases, with 12 bases spanning the gap. Written as DNA, the CDR3 is TGTGCCTGGAGTGCCCGACTAGAACAGCAGTACTTC. Translating it yields CAWSARLEQQYF.

This chain joins TRBV6-1 and TRBJ2-7, with unresolved D. V was pared by 7 bases and J by 2 bases, with 6 bases between. This CDR3 region has 11 residues. Germline CDR1 is MNHNS and CDR2 is SASEGT. The CDR3, as DNA: TGTGCCAGCACCTCTCCCTACGAGCAGTACTTC. This sequence encodes CASTSPYEQYF.

V gene TRBV10-1 combines with J gene TRBJ1-2; TRBD1 is a possible D gene (5 bases). The CDR3 sequence is 13 residues long. CDR1 is WNHNN, CDR2 SYGVQD, per germline (reference sequence). V dropped 6 bases and J dropped 1 base, with 9 bases sitting between them. CDR3 protein: CASSAGINYGYTF. The CDR3 coding sequence is TGCGCCAGCAGCGCAGGGATTAACTATGGCTACACCTTC.

The chain is built from TRBV5-1 and TRBJ2-7; D unresolved. CDR1 SGHRS and CDR2 YFSETQ come from the germline V gene. V lost 6 bases and J 6 bases, leaving 19 bases between the germline ends. The CDR3 has 14 amino acids. Here the CDR3 DNA reads TGCGCCAGCAATGATGGCGGAGCCTTCTCCGAGCAGTACTTC. It translates to CASNDGGAFSEQYF.

In regard to this clone: The junction differs from germline at one of its ends, possibly a read error. V usage is TRBV6-1 and J usage is TRBJ2-1; 11 nucleotides line up with TRBD2. Per the germline V gene, CDR1 is MNHNS and CDR2 is SASEGT. The CDR3 length is 19 residues. The CDR3 nucleotides are TGTGCCAGCAGGGAAGGGGGACTAGCGGTGAAGAGCTCCTACAATGAGCAGTTCTTC. It is translated as CASREGGLAVKSSYNEQFF.

The chain joins TRBV18 to TRBJ1-4; D possibly corresponds to TRBD1 (5 bases). The V end was cut by 3 bases, the J end by 6 bases, with 8 bases between. Germline V gene lookup returns CDR1 KGHSH and CDR2 LQKENI. This CDR3 has 13 amino acids. CDR3 protein: CASSPDKDEKLFF. The CDR3 bases are TGTGCCAGCTCACCGGACAAAGATGAAAAACTGTTTTTT. The complete variable domain, with remaining parts taken from reference TRBV18 and TRBJ1-4, reads NAGVMQNPRHLVRRRGQEARLRCSPMKGHSHVYWYRQLPEEGLKFMVYLQKENIIDESGMPKERFSAEFPKEGPSILRIQQVVRGDSAAYFCASSPDKDEKLFFGSGTQLSVL.

This chain joins TRBV6-1 and TRBJ1-6, with D uncertain. This CDR3 is 15 amino acids long. Trimming stripped 5 bases from V and 8 bases from J, with 16 bases between. Germline V CDR1 and CDR2: MNHNS, SASEGT. DNA for the CDR3: TGTGCCAGCAGTTCCCGTCGGGCCGAGGATTCACCCCTCCACTTT. Residues: CASSSRRAEDSPLHF.

The chain carries TRBV11-2 and TRBJ1-4; 10 bases line up with TRBD1. Losses at the gene ends were 5 bases for V and 11 bases for J; bases not matched to a gene: 11. The germline CDR1 and CDR2 sequences are SGHAT and FQNNGV. CDR3 length: 15 amino acids. CDR3 sequence: CASSPGTGDGMKLFF. In DNA form, the CDR3 reads TGTGCCAGCAGCCCCGGGACAGGGGATGGGATGAAACTGTTTTTT. The full variable domain, rest sourced from reference TRBV11-2 and TRBJ1-4, is EAGVAQSPRYKIIEKRQSVAFWCNPISGHATLYWYQQILGQGPKLLIQFQNNGVVDDSQLPKDRFSAERLKGVDSTLKIQPAKLEDSAVYLCASSPGTGDGMKLFFGSGTQLSVL.

This clone has a single count. V usage is TRBV5-1 and J usage is TRBJ2-1; D possibly matches TRBD1 or TRBD2 (6 bases each). CDR3 length: 15 residues. V was cut by 4 bases and J by 4 bases, with 15 bases left in between. In germline, CDR1 is SGHRS, CDR2 YFSETQ. The CDR3 protein is CASSEGGQYYNEQFF. In DNA form, the CDR3 reads TGCGCCAGCAGCGAGGGAGGACAGTATTACAATGAGCAGTTCTTC.

The chain is built from TRBV7-9 and TRBJ2-7; a possible D gene is TRBD2 (6 bases). Trimming left V 4 bases short and J 7 bases short, with 20 bases between. From germline, CDR1 is SEHNR and CDR2 FQNEAQ (reference sequence). The CDR3 contains 15 residues. The CDR3 DNA follows: TGTGCCAGCAGCTCGGATAATCGGAGGGCGGGAGAGCAGTACTTC. It codes for CASSSDNRRAGEQYF.

In this sample, this clone turned up a few times. Just one base apart from a much larger clone, this may be a read error. The sample contains more than one DNA sequence encoding this CDR3. As DNA, the CDR3 is TGTGCCAGCAGCTTAGGGGAGAACACTGAAGCTTTCTTT. This sequence encodes CASSLGENTEAFF. This chain connects TRBV11-2 to TRBJ1-1; D gene ambiguous. Germline CDR1 is SGHAT and CDR2 is FQNNGV. V was trimmed by 1 base and J by 1 base, leaving 4 bases between them. The CDR3 loop spans 13 amino acids.

The rearrangement links TRBV7-2 to TRBJ1-3; TRBD1 aligns across 9 bases. V dropped 4 bases and J dropped 4; count of bases not matched to a gene: 5. This CDR3 contains 15 residues. CDR1 SGHTA and CDR2 FQGNSA come from the germline V gene. The CDR3 loop reads CASSSQGAKGNTIYF. The CDR3 DNA follows: TGTGCCAGCAGCTCACAGGGGGCGAAAGGAAACACCATATATTTT.

Comment on this clone: This sample also contains other DNA sequences that code for the same CDR3. The chain carries TRBV28 and TRBJ2-7, with D unclear. Germline CDR1 and CDR2: MDHEN and SYDVKM. The V gene lost 4 bases and the J gene lost 4 bases, with 5 bases spanning the gap. This CDR3 spans 11 amino acids. In DNA form, the CDR3 reads TGTGCCAGCAGTTATTCATACGAGCAGTACTTC. Protein product: CASSYSYEQYF. The variable domain in full, completed from reference TRBV28 and TRBJ2-7, reads DVKVTQSSRYLVKRTGEKVFLECVQDMDHENMFWYRQDPGLGLRLIYFSYDVKMKEKGDIPEGYSVSREKKERFSLILESASTNQTSMYLCASSYSYEQYFGPGTRLTVT.

The chain carries TRBV4-1 and TRBJ1-5; TRBD1 might be the D (5 bases). The germline CDR1 and CDR2 sequences are MGHRA and YSYEKL. The CDR3 has 16 residues. Trimming removed 0 bases from V and 2 bases from J, with 11 bases in between. The CDR3 region is CASSQEQGSGNQPQHF. The CDR3 DNA reads TGCGCCAGCAGCCAAGAGCAGGGTAGCGGCAATCAGCCCCAGCATTTT.

The rearrangement uses TRBV10-1 and TRBJ2-3; D is uncertain. The CDR3 consists of 13 residues. Trimming took 5 bases from V and 4 from J, leaving 10 bases between them. Germline-derived CDR1 and CDR2 are WNHNN and SYGVQD (reference sequence). CDR3 region: CASSFGLADTQYF. In DNA form, the CDR3 reads TGCGCCAGCAGTTTTGGGTTGGCAGATACGCAGTATTTT.